This T cell receptor beta chain is from a study of blood T cell repertoires in COVID-19. At the level of the study: PBMCs, B-cell-depleted T cells, or T cells provided the cDNA or gDNA that made up the material.

Profiled with immunoSEQ multiplex PCR; TCRdb holds only in-frame clones, not every one. The sample lists 50,000 to 85,000 clones; roughly 82% were seen once. Sequenced sample: peripheral blood. This receptor was obtained from a man aged 55 to 70 with acute or convalescent COVID-19.

This chain's CDR3 is CASKNPGVGGELFF. The DNA of the CDR3 is TGTGCCAGCAAAAACCCAGGGGTAGGCGGGGAGCTGTTTTTT. The chain is built from TRBV7-2 and TRBJ2-2; the D gene is possibly TRBD1 (6 bases). This CDR3 comprises 14 residues. V shed 7 bases and J shed 7 bases, with 16 bases lying between them. Germline CDR1 SGHTA, CDR2 FQGNSA. The full variable domain, with the rest looked up from reference TRBV7-2 and TRBJ2-2, is GAGVSQSPSNKVTEKGKDVELRCDPISGHTALYWYRQSLGQGLEFLIYFQGNSAPDKSGLPSDRFSAERTGGSVSTLTIQRTQQEDSAVYLCASKNPGVGGELFFGEGSRLTVL.